Below are 10 T cell receptor beta chains sequenced from a single sample in a study of T cells after yellow fever vaccination. MiXCR was run by TCRdb on the 5' RACE reads, yielding one entry per CDR3 protein. Altogether 120,000 or so distinct CDR3 sequences are present, 8% to 10% being singletons, with the ten largest covering under 40%. Sequences were derived from CD8+ T cells sorted from PBMCs, sampled on the day of the yellow fever booster vaccination. The receptor set was obtained from a man between 18 and 29 years old who received the YFV17D yellow fever vaccine.

This clonotype was detected only a few times. The V and J genes are TRBV11-2 and TRBJ2-5; TRBD1 aligns across 10 bases. Germline assignment: CDR1 SGHAT and CDR2 FQNNGV. The CDR3 totals 16 residues. The ends lost 3 bases at V and 5 bases at J; junction bases unmatched: 9. The CDR3 region has the DNA TGTGCCAGCAGCTTGGGTAGACAGGGGGCGAGGGAGACCCAGTACTTC. Encoded protein: CASSLGRQGARETQYF.

CDR3 amino acids: CASSYQPGSGLHF. In nucleotides, the CDR3 is TGTGCCAGCAGTTACCAGCCGGGCTCCGGCCTCCACTTT. The chain couples TRBV6-2 or TRBV6-3 to TRBJ1-6; D is undetermined. Trimming stripped 2 bases from V and 15 bases from J, with 14 bases between. The germline V gene encodes CDR1 MNHEY and CDR2 SVGEGT. This CDR3 region has 13 residues.

V gene TRBV4-1 combines with J gene TRBJ1-5; TRBD1 matches 7 bases. Germline V CDR1 and CDR2: MGHRA, YSYEKL. With 2 bases clipped from V and 0 bases from J, the junction kept 4 bases outside the gene matches. The CDR3 length is 16 residues. The CDR3 nucleotides read TGCGCCAGCAGCCAACCCGGGACAGATAGCAATCAGCCCCAGCATTTT. As protein: CASSQPGTDSNQPQHF.

This clonotype showed up just a few times. The chain carries TRBV5-8 and TRBJ1-1; D not resolved. This CDR3 region has 14 residues. Germline CDR1 SGHTS, CDR2 YDEGEE. V was trimmed by 1 base and J by 4 bases, leaving 11 bases between them. The CDR3 sequence is CASSLTIAATEAFF. DNA of the CDR3: TGTGCCAGCAGCTTGACCATCGCGGCCACTGAAGCTTTCTTT.

This clonotype turned up a few times. The chain joins TRBV10-3 to TRBJ2-1; D possibly uses TRBD1 or TRBD2 (8 bases each). The CDR3 totals 16 residues. Trimming shortened V by 7 bases and J by 6 bases, and 22 bases separated the two germline ends. CDR1 is ENHRY and CDR2 is SYGVKD in the germline V gene. The CDR3 reads CAITPDRDGLANEQFF. The CDR3 nucleotides are TGTGCCATCACTCCGGACAGGGACGGACTAGCCAATGAGCAGTTCTTC.

This clonotype was counted between two and nine times. The chain combines TRBV20-1 with TRBJ1-1, with D maybe TRBD1 (6 bases). The V and J ends lost 3 bases and 0 bases respectively, with 14 bases between them. Germline V gives CDR1 DFQATT, CDR2 SNEGSKA (reference sequence). The CDR3 loop spans 15 amino acids. The DNA of the CDR3 is TGCAGTGCTAGCGGGGGGGCCGATATGAACACTGAAGCTTTCTTT. It translates to CSASGGADMNTEAFF.

V is TRBV9 and J is TRBJ1-1, with D perhaps matching TRBD1 (6 bases). This CDR3 is built from 14 residues. Trimming cost V 0 bases and J 6 bases, with 12 bases left between them. The germline gives CDR1 SGDLS, CDR2 YYNGEE. The CDR3: CASSVEAGEAEAFF. CDR3 DNA: TGTGCCAGCAGCGTAGAGGCAGGGGAGGCTGAAGCTTTCTTT.

This clonotype appeared a few times. The chain carries TRBV4-1 and TRBJ2-1; 9 positions agree with TRBD2. V lost 4 bases, J lost 6 bases, and 4 bases stayed unmatched. Germline CDR1 MGHRA, CDR2 YSYEKL. The length of the CDR3 is 14 residues. The CDR3 nucleotides read TGCGCCAGCAGCCCCGGGACTAGCCGCAATGAGCAGTTCTTC. As protein: CASSPGTSRNEQFF.

This clonotype was recorded a few times. J is TRBJ2-1 and V is TRBV7-9; TRBD1 is a possible D gene (6 bases). V was cut by 5 bases and J by 2 bases, with 16 bases left in between. The CDR3 is 16 residues long. CDR1 and CDR2 from the germline V gene are SEHNR and FQNEAQ (reference sequence). CDR3 loop: CASSGYGTNTYNEQFF. CDR3 nucleotide sequence: TGTGCCAGCAGCGGATACGGGACAAACACCTACAATGAGCAGTTCTTC.

The rearrangement links TRBV6-5 to TRBJ2-1; 7 nucleotides align to TRBD2. CDR3 length equals 13 residues. Germline V gene sequence: CDR1 MNHEY, CDR2 SVGAGI. V shed 8 bases, J shed 0 bases, and the junction held 1 base outside the gene matches. CDR3 nucleotide sequence: TGTGCCAGCCGGGACTACTCCTACAATGAGCAGTTCTTC. This gives the protein CASRDYSYNEQFF.